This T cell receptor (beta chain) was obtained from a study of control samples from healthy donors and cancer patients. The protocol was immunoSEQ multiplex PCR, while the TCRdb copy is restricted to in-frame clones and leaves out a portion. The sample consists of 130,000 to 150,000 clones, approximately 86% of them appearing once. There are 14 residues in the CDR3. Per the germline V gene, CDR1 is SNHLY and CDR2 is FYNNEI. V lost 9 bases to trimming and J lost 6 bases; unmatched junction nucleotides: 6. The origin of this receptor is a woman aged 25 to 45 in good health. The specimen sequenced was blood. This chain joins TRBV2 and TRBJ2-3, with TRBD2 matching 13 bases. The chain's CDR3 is CARTSGRSPDTQYF. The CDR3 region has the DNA TGTGCCAGGACTAGCGGGAGGTCCCCCGATACGCAGTATTTT. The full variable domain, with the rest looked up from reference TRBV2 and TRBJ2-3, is EPEVTQTPSHQVTQMGQEVILRCVPISNHLYFYWYRQILGQKVEFLVSFYNNEISEKSEIFDDQFSVERPDGSNFTLKIRSTKLEDSAMYFCARTSGRSPDTQYFGPGTRLTVL.